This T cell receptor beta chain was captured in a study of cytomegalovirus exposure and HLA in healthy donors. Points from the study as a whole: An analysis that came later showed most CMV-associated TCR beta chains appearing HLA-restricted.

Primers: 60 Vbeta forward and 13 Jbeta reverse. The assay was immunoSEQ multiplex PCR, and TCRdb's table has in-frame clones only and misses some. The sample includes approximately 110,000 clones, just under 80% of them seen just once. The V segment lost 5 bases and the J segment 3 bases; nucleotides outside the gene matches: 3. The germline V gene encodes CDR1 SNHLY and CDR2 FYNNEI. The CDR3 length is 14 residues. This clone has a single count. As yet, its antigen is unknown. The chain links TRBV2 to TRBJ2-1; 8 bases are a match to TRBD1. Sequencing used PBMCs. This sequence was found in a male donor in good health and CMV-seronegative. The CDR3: CASSPGQVYNEQFF. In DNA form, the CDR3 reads TGTGCCAGCAGTCCGGGACAGGTCTACAATGAGCAGTTCTTC.